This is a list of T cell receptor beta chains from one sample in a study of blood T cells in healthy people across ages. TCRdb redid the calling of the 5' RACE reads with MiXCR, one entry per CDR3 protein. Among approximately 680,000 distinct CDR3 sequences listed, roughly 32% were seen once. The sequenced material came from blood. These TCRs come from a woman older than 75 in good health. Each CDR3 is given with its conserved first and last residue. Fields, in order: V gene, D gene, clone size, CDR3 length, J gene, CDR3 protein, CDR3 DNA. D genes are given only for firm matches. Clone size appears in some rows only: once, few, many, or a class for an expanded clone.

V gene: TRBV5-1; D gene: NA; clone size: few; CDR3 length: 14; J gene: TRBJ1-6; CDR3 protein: CASSIRALGSPLHF; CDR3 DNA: TGCGCCAGCAGCATCAGAGCGTTGGGTTCACCCCTCCACTTT
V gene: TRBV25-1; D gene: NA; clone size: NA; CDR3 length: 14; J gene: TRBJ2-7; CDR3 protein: CASSESVSSYEQCF; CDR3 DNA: TGTGCCAGCAGTGAATCAGTCAGCTCCTACGAGCAGTGCTTC
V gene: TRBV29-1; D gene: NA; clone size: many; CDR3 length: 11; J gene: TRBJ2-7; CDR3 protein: CSVEDPPWQYF; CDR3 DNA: TGCAGCGTTGAAGATCCCCCCTGGCAGTACTTC
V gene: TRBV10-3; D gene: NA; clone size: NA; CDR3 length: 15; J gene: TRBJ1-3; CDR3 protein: CAITGDDGSGNTIYF; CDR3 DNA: TGTGCCATCACGGGGGACGATGGCTCTGGAAACACCATATATTTT
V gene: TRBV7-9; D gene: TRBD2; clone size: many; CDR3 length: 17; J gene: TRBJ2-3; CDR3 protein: CASSLVLAGGLTDTQYF; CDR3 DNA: TGTGCCAGCAGCTTAGTCCTAGCGGGGGGGCTGACAGATACGCAGTATTTT
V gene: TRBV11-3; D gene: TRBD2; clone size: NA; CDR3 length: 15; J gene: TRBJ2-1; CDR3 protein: CAGSPLAGGHNEQFF; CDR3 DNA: TGTGCCGGCAGCCCTCTAGCGGGGGGGCACAATGAGCAGTTCTTC
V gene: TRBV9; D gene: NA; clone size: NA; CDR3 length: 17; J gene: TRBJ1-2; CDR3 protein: CASSGPAGTPGPYGYTF; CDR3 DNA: TGTGCCAGCAGCGGACCAGCTGGGACGCCAGGACCTTATGGCTACACCTTC
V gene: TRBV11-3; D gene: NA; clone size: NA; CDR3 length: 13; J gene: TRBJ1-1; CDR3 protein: CVSSLMMNTEAFF; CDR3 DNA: TGCGTCAGCAGCTTAATGATGAACACTGAAGCTTTCTTT
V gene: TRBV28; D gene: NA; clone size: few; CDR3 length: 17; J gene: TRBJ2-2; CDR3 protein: CASSPLQGRRNTGELFF; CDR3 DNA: TGTGCCAGCAGCCCACTTCAGGGGCGGCGGAACACCGGGGAGCTGTTTTTT
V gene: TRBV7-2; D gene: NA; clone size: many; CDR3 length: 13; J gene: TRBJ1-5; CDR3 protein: CASSTRGHQPQHF; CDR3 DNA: TGTGCCAGCAGCACACGGGGTCATCAGCCCCAGCATTTT
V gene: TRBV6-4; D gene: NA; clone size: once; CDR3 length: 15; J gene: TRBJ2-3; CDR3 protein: CASSASGYGTDTQYF; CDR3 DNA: TGTGCCAGCAGCGCCTCTGGGTATGGCACAGATACTCAGTATTTT
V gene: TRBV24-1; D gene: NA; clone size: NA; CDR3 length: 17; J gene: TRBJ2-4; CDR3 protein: CATSDSGDSSAKNIQYF; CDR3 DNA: TGTGCCACCAGTGATTCGGGGGACAGTTCAGCCAAAAACATTCAGTACTTC
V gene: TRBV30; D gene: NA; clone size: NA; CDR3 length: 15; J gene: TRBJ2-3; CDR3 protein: CAWSVGRKSTDTQYF; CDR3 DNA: TGTGCCTGGAGTGTAGGCAGGAAAAGCACAGATACGCAGTATTTT
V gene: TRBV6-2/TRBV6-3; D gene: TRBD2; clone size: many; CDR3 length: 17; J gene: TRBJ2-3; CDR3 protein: CASSYPTGSGGTDTQYF; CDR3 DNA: TGTGCCAGCAGTTATCCTACGGGTAGCGGGGGAACAGATACGCAGTATTTT
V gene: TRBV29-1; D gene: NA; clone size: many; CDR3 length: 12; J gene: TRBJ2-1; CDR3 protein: CSGAPGGSEQFF; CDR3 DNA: TGCAGCGGCGCCCCTGGGGGCAGTGAGCAGTTCTTC
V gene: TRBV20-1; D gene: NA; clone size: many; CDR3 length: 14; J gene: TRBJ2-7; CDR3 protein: CSAPLGVFGDEQYF; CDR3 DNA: TGCAGTGCCCCACTCGGAGTTTTCGGTGACGAGCAGTACTTC